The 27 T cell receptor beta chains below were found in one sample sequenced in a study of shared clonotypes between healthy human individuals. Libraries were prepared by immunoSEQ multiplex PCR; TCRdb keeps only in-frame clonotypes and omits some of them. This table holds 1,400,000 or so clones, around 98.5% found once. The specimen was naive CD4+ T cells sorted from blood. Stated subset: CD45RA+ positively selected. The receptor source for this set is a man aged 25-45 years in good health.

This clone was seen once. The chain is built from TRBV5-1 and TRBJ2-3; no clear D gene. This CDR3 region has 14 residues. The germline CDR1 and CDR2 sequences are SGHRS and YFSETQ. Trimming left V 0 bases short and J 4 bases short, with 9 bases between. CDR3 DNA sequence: TGCGCCAGCAGCTTGGAAGGGATGCCAGATACGCAGTATTTT. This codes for CASSLEGMPDTQYF.

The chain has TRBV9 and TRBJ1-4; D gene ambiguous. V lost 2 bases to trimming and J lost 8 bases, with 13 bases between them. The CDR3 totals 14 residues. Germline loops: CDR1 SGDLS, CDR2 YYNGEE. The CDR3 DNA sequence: TGTGCCAGCAGCGTTCACAGCTCTTCGGAAAAACTGTTTTTT. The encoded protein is CASSVHSSSEKLFF.

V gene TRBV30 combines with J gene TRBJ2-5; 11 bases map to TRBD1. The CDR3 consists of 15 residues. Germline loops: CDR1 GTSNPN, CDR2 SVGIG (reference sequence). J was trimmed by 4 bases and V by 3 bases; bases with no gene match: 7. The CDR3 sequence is CAWRDRGRKGETQYF. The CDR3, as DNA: TGTGCCTGGAGGGACAGGGGGCGCAAGGGAGAGACCCAGTACTTC. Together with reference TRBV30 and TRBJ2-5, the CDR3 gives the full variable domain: SQTIHQWPATLVQPVGSPLSLECTVEGTSNPNLYWYRQAAGRGLQLLFYSVGIGQISSEVPQNLSASRPQDRQFILSSKKLLLSDSGFYLCAWRDRGRKGETQYFGPGTRLLVL.

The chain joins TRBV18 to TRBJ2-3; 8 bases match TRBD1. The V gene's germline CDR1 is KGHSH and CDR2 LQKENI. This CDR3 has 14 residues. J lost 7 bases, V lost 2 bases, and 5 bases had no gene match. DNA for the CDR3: TGTGCCAGCTCACCAGGGACAGGCCCAAATACGCAGTATTTT. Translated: CASSPGTGPNTQYF.

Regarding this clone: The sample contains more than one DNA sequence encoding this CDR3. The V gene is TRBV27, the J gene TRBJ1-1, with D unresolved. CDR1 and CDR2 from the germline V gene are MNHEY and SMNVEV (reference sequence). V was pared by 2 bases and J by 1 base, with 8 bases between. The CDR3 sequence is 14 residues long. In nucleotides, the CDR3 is TGTGCCAGCAGTTTACCCGGACCGAACACTGAAGCTTTCTTT. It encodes CASSLPGPNTEAFF.

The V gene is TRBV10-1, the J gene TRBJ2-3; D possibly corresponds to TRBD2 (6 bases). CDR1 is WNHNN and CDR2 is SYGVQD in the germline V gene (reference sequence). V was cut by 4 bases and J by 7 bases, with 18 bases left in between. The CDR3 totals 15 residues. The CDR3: CASSGIRDSRNTQYF. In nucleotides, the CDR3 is TGCGCCAGCAGTGGGATCCGGGACTCAAGGAATACGCAGTATTTT.

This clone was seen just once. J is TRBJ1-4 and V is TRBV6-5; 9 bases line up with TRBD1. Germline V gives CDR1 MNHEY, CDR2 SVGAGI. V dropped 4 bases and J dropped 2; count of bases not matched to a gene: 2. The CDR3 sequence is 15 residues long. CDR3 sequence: CASSSGTGTNEKLFF. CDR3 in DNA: TGTGCCAGCAGTTCGGGGACAGGGACTAATGAAAAACTGTTTTTT.

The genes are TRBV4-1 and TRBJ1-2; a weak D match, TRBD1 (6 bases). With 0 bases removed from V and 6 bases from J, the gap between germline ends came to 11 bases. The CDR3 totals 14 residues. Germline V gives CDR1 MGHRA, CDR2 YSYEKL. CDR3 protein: CASSQEGQINGYTF. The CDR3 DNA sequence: TGCGCCAGCAGCCAAGAGGGACAAATCAATGGCTACACCTTC.

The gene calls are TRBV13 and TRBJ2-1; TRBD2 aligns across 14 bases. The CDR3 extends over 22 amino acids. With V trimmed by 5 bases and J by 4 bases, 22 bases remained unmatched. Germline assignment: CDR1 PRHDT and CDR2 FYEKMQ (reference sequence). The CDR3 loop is CASSPALTSGRAEGSWYNEQFF. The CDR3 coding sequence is TGTGCCAGCAGCCCCGCTTTGACTAGCGGGAGGGCCGAAGGGAGTTGGTACAATGAGCAGTTCTTC.

Here the CDR3 DNA reads TGTGCCACCAGCAGAGATCCGATGGGCAATCAGCCCCAGCATTTT. The encoded protein is CATSRDPMGNQPQHF. The gene calls are TRBV15 and TRBJ1-5; no clear D. This CDR3 has 15 amino acids. CDR1 LNHNV and CDR2 YYDKDF come from the germline V gene (reference sequence). The V end was cut by 0 bases, the J end by 2 bases, with 8 bases between.

Here the CDR3 reads CASSSTPYQYEQYF. The CDR3, as DNA: TGTGCCAGCAGCTCCACCCCTTATCAGTACGAGCAGTACTTC. The chain combines TRBV7-9 with TRBJ2-7; no firm D call. The CDR3 is made up of 14 amino acids. V lost 4 bases and J 4 bases, leaving 14 bases between the germline ends. The germline gives CDR1 SEHNR, CDR2 FQNEAQ (reference sequence).

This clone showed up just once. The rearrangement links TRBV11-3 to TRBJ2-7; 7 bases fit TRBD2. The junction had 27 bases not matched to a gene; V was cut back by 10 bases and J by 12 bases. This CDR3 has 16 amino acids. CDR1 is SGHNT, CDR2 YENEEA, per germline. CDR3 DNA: TGTGCCACTGCCCTCTTTTGGGTGAAGGTAGCGGGTGATAGGTACTTC. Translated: CATALFWVKVAGDRYF.

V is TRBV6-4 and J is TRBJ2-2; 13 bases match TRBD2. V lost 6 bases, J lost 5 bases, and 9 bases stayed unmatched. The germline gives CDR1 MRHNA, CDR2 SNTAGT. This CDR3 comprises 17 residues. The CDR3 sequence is CASRRTSGSMGTGELFF. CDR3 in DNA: TGTGCCAGCAGGAGGACTAGCGGGAGTATGGGGACCGGGGAGCTGTTTTTT.

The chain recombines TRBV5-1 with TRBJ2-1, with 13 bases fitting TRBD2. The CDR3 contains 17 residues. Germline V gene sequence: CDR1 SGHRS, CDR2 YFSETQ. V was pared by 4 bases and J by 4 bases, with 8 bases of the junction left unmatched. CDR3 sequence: CASSLNLLAGGYNEQFF. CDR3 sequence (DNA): TGCGCCAGCAGCCTGAATCTACTAGCGGGAGGGTACAATGAGCAGTTCTTC.

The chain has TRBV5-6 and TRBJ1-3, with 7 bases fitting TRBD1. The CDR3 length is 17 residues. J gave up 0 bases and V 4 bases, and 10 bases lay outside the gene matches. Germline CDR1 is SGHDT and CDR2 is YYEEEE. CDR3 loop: CASSTPTGQLSGNTIYF. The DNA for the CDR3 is TGTGCCAGCAGCACACCGACAGGGCAACTCTCTGGAAACACCATATATTTT.

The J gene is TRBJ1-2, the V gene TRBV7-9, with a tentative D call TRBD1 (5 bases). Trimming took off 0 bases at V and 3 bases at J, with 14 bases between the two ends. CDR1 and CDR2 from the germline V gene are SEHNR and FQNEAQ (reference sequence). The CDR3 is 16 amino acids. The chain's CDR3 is CASSLAYRKSYYGYTF. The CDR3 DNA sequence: TGTGCCAGCAGCTTAGCGTACAGGAAGTCTTACTATGGCTACACCTTC.

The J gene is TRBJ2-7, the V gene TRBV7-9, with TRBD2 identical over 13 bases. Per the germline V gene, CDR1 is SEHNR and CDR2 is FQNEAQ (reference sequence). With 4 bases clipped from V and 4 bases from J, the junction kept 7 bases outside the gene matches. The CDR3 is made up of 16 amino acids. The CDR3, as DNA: TGTGCCAGCAGCTCAGGACTAGCGGGAGACGTATACGAGCAGTACTTC. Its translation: CASSSGLAGDVYEQYF.

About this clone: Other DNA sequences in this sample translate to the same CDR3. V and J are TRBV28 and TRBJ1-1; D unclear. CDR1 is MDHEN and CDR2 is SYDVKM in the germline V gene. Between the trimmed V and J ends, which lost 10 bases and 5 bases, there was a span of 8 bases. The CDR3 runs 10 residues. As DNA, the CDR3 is TGTGCCACCCGGCGTACTGAAGCTTTCTTT. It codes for CATRRTEAFF.

The CDR3, as DNA: TGTGCCTGGAGTGTAGGGGGGGCGAATGGCTACACCTTC. Protein product: CAWSVGGANGYTF. The V gene is TRBV30, the J gene TRBJ1-2; a weak D match, TRBD1 (6 bases). CDR1 and CDR2 (germline): GTSNPN, SVGIG (reference sequence). The CDR3 length is 13 residues. V was trimmed by 0 bases and J by 6 bases, leaving 11 bases between them.

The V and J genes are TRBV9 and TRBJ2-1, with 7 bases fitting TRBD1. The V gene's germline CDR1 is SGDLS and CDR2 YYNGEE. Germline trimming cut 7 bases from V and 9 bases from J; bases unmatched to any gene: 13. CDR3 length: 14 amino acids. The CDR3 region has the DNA TGTGCCAGCCAAGGGGCACAGGGGTTCAGTGAGCAGTTCTTC. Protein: CASQGAQGFSEQFF.

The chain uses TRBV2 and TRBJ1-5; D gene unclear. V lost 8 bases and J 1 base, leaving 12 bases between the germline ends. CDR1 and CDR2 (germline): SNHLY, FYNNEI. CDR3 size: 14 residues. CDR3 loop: CASSLGKSNQPQHF. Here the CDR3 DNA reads TGTGCCAGCTCTCTGGGCAAAAGCAATCAGCCCCAGCATTTT.

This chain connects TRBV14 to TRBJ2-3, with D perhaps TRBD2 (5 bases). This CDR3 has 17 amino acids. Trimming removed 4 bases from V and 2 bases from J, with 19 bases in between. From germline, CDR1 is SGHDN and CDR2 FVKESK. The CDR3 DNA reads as TGTGCCAGCAGCCCGACGGGGAGAGGGAGACCCACAGATACGCAGTATTTT. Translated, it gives CASSPTGRGRPTDTQYF.

The CDR3 DNA reads TGTGCCAGCAGCTTAGTGTATTCCTTGTTGACAGAATATGGCTACACCTTC. This encodes CASSLVYSLLTEYGYTF. This chain links TRBV7-2 with TRBJ1-2, with D possibly matching TRBD1 (5 bases). The CDR3 runs 17 residues. Germline loops: CDR1 SGHTA, CDR2 FQGNSA. V was trimmed by 1 base and J by 5 bases, leaving 20 bases between them.

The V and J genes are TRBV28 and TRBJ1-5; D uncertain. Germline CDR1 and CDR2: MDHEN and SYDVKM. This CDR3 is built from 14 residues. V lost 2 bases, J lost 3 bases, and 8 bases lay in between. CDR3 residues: CASSLERFNQPQHF. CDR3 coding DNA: TGTGCCAGCAGTTTAGAGAGGTTCAATCAGCCCCAGCATTTT.

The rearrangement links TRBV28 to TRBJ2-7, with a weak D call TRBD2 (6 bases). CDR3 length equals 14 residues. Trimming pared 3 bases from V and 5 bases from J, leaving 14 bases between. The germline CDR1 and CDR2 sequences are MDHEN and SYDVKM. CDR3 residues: CASSFGGIDDEQYF. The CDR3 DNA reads TGTGCCAGCAGTTTTGGGGGGATTGACGACGAGCAGTACTTC.

The DNA for the CDR3 is TGTGCCAGCAGTGCGGTACAGTATTATGGCTACACCTTC. Translated: CASSAVQYYGYTF. This rearrangement joins TRBV28 to TRBJ1-2; D unresolved. The length of the CDR3 is 13 residues. The V end was cut by 5 bases, the J end by 5 bases, with 12 bases between. CDR1 is MDHEN, CDR2 SYDVKM, per germline.

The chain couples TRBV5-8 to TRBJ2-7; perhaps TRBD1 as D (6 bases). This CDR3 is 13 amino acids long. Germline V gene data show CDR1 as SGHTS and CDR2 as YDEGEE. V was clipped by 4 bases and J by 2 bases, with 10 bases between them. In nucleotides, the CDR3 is TGTGCCAGCAGCCGTGACAGGACCTACGAGCAGTACTTC. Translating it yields CASSRDRTYEQYF. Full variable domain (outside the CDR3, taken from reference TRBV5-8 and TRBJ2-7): EAGVTQSPTHLIKTRGQQATLRCSPISGHTSVYWYQQALGLGLQFLLWYDEGEERNRGNFPPRFSGRQFPNYSSELNVNALELEDSALYLCASSRDRTYEQYFGPGTRLTVT.